The text below deals with one TCR beta chain. The data belong to a study of OX40 agonist ivuxolimab in advanced cancers. The wider study: Checkpoint inhibitors had been given previously to under 50% of patients. Three dose-escalation patients had partial responses: one with hepatocellular carcinoma and two with cutaneous melanoma.

Germline CDR1 SEHNR, CDR2 FQNEAQ (reference sequence). The CDR3 spans 13 residues. Losses at the gene ends were 6 bases for V and 5 bases for J; bases not matched to a gene: 4. This table comes from immunoSEQ multiplex PCR, and its TCRdb copy is limited to in-frame clones, with some not included. The sample records around 39,000 clones, less than 80% being singletons. This sequence joins TRBV7-9 and TRBJ1-1; TRBD1 matches 9 bases. The receptor comes from an adult with an advanced solid tumor such as melanoma, head and neck, liver or kidney cancer. The sequenced sample was CD4+ or CD8+ T cells sorted from blood, obtained in a trial of the OX40 agonist ivuxolimab. CDR3 in amino acids: CASRYGQGTEAFF. The CDR3 coding sequence is TGTGCCAGCAGATACGGACAGGGGACTGAAGCTTTCTTT.